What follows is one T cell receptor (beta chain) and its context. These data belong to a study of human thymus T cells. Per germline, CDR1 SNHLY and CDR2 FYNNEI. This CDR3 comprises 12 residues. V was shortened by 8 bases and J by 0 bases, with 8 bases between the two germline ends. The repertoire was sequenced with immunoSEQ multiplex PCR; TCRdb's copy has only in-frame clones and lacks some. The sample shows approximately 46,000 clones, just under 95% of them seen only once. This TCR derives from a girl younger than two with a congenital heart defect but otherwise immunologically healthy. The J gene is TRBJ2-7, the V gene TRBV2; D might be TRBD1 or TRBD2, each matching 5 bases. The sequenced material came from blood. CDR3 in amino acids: CASRGPSYEQYF. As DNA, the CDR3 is TGTGCCAGCCGGGGCCCCTCCTACGAGCAGTACTTC. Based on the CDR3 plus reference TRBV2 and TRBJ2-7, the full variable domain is EPEVTQTPSHQVTQMGQEVILRCVPISNHLYFYWYRQILGQKVEFLVSFYNNEISEKSEIFDDQFSVERPDGSNFTLKIRSTKLEDSAMYFCASRGPSYEQYFGPGTRLTVT.